The T cell receptor (beta chain) described here comes from a study of blood T cells in healthy people across ages. Alongside a J-beta primer mix, a sample-barcoded 5' primer served in a second PCR lasting about 7 to 12 cycles. One entry per CDR3 protein, called by TCRdb with MiXCR from the 5' RACE reads. The table shows over a million distinct CDR3 sequences, with 42% occurring only once. Notes on the study in general: Naive CD4+ cell counts and diversity both ran higher in long-lived than in aged donors.

Each donor had 9 to 10 milliliters of peripheral blood drawn. V lost 2 bases to trimming and J lost 6 bases, with 7 bases between them. Germline-derived CDR1 and CDR2 are GTSNPN and SVGIG (reference sequence). The CDR3 length is 12 residues. On this clonotype itself: Its matching antigen is unknown.

What was sequenced was blood. The chain joins TRBV30 to TRBJ1-4; D remains ambiguous. This clonotype was obtained from a woman aged 18-29 years in good health. This chain's CDR3 is CAWSTLDEKLFF. The CDR3 DNA reads as TGTGCCTGGAGTACACTGGATGAAAAACTGTTTTTT.